This T cell receptor (beta chain) emerged from a study of blood T cell repertoires in COVID-19. As for the study in general: The cDNA or gDNA used as material had been derived from T cells, B-cell-depleted T cells, or PBMCs.

The germline gives CDR1 LNHDA, CDR2 SQIVND (reference sequence). This CDR3 has 16 amino acids. V was pared by 6 bases and J by 7 bases, with 14 bases of the junction left unmatched. In the original processing: By means of reference gene primer amplification, nucleated cell counts were estimated. Sequenced by immunoSEQ multiplex PCR; TCRdb stores in-frame clones only, minus some. V and J calls and clone size follow that table, whereas D and trimming were derived from the DNA. The table has 150,000 to 200,000 clones, almost 90% seen once. The chain carries TRBV19 and TRBJ1-5; 8 bases are a match to TRBD1. This clonotype was sampled from a man aged 45-65 years with acute or convalescent COVID-19. The sample comprised peripheral blood. CDR3 DNA: TGTGCCAGTAGCGGCCGGGGACAGGACTTGGGGCAGCCCCAGCATTTT. This encodes CASSGRGQDLGQPQHF.